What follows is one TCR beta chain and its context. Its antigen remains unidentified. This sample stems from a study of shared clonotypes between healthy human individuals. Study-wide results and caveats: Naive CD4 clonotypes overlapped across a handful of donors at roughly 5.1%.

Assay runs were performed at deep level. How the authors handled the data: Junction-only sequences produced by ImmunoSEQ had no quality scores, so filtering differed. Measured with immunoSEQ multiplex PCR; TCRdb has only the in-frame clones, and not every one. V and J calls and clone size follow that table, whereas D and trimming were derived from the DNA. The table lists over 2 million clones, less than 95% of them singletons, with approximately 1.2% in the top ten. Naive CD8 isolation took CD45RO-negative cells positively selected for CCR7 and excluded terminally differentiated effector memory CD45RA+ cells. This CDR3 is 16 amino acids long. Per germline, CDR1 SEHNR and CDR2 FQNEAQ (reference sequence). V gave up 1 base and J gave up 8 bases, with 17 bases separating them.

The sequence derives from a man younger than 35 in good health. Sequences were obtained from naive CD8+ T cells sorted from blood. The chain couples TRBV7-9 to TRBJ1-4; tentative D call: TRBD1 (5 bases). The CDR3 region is CASSLDVRQRGEKLFF. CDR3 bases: TGTGCCAGCAGCTTAGACGTCCGACAGAGAGGCGAAAAACTGTTTTTT.